A selection of T cell receptor beta chains follows, all from one sample in a study of T cell responses to AZD1222 COVID-19 vaccine. TCRdb's table, derived via immunoSEQ multiplex PCR, lists solely in-frame clones and lacks some. The repertoire holds about 170,000 clones, with around 90% as singletons. Sample: peripheral blood, taken 28 days after the second AZD1222 dose. The receptors derive from an adult who received the AZD1222 COVID-19 vaccine. The CDR3 runs from the conserved cysteine through the conserved F or W. The order of the fields is D gene, clone size, V gene, J gene, CDR3 DNA, CDR3 protein. D genes are given only for firm matches. Part of the rows lack a size; the others show once, few, many or a class for expanded clones.

TRBD2	few	TRBV6-2/TRBV6-3	TRBJ2-5	TGTGCCAGCACCCCCTCACTAGCGGGGGTAGAGACCCAGTACTTC	CASTPSLAGVETQYF
TRBD2	NA	TRBV5-1	TRBJ2-2	TGCGCCAGCAGCTTGGAGCGGGGGGCCACCGGGGAGCTGTTTTTT	CASSLERGATGELFF
TRBD2	NA	TRBV3-1/TRBV3-2	TRBJ2-2	TGTGCCAGCAGCCCCGGGACTAGCGGGGGCCCGAACACCGGGGAGCTGTTTTTT	CASSPGTSGGPNTGELFF
NA	NA	TRBV6-5	TRBJ1-6	TGTGCCAGCAAAGGGGGTATCAATAATTCACCCCTCCACTTT	CASKGGINNSPLHF
NA	NA	TRBV12-5	TRBJ2-7	TGTGCTAGTGGGGCGGGATCCTCCTACGAGCAGTACTTC	CASGAGSSYEQYF
NA	NA	TRBV19	TRBJ2-2	TGTGCCAGTAGTGACAGTATCACCACCGGGGAGCTGTTTTTT	CASSDSITTGELFF
NA	NA	TRBV4-1	TRBJ2-7	TGCGCCAGCAGCCTCCAAGAAGGGAGCTACGAGCAGTACTTC	CASSLQEGSYEQYF
TRBD1	NA	TRBV9	TRBJ1-1	TGTGCCAGCAGCGTAGGACAGGGTGACACTGAAGCTTTCTTT	CASSVGQGDTEAFF
TRBD1	NA	TRBV14	TRBJ1-2	TGTGCCAGCAGCTTACGTATCGGGACAGGGGAAGGCTACACCTTC	CASSLRIGTGEGYTF
NA	NA	TRBV5-1	TRBJ1-5	TGCGCCAGCAGCATTACAGGAGCCAGCAATCAGCCCCAGCATTTT	CASSITGASNQPQHF
NA	NA	TRBV7-7	TRBJ2-1	TGTGCCAGCAGCTTAGGCCTAGGACACCTCAATGAGCAGTTCTTC	CASSLGLGHLNEQFF
TRBD2	NA	TRBV7-8	TRBJ2-1	TGTGCCAGCAGCGTACCACTAGCGGGGGGGTCCAATGAGCAGTTCTTC	CASSVPLAGGSNEQFF
TRBD1	NA	TRBV10-3	TRBJ1-1	TGTGCCATCAGTGAGTCGACTCAGGGGGTGGGTGGAACGAACACTGAAGCTTTCTTT	CAISESTQGVGGTNTEAFF
TRBD2	NA	TRBV29-1	TRBJ2-2	TGCAGCGTTCGAGCGGGGGTAGGGGAGCTGTTTTTT	CSVRAGVGELFF
NA	NA	TRBV14	TRBJ1-4	TGTGCCAGCAGCCAAGAAGGGGCGGGGGGCGCAGGAACTAATGAAAAACTGTTTTTT	CASSQEGAGGAGTNEKLFF
NA	NA	TRBV5-6	TRBJ2-2	TGTGCCAGCAGCTTTAACACCGGGGAGCTGTTTTTT	CASSFNTGELFF
TRBD1	NA	TRBV7-8	TRBJ1-1	TGTGCCAGCAGCTTAGCTCGGACAGGAATGAACACTGAAGCTTTCTTT	CASSLARTGMNTEAFF
NA	NA	TRBV4-2	TRBJ2-1	TGTGCCAGCAGCCAAGATTATGCAGGGAGCAATGAGCAGTTCTTC	CASSQDYAGSNEQFF
TRBD1	NA	TRBV6-5	TRBJ2-7	TGTGCCACTTCGGAGACAGGGGTCTACGAGCAGTACTTC	CATSETGVYEQYF
NA	NA	TRBV12-3/TRBV12-4	TRBJ1-5	TGTGCCAGCAGTTTAGCGGGACAGCCCCAGCATTTT	CASSLAGQPQHF
TRBD1	NA	TRBV19	TRBJ1-5	TGTGCCAGTAGCAACAGGGGGGGCCATCAGCCCCAGCATTTT	CASSNRGGHQPQHF
NA	NA	TRBV19	TRBJ1-6	TGTGCCAGTAGCATGGCCATTCGGGATTCACCCCTCCACTTT	CASSMAIRDSPLHF
TRBD1	NA	TRBV12-3/TRBV12-4	TRBJ1-2	TGTGCCAGCAGTAATCAGGGGGCAGATGGCTACACCTTC	CASSNQGADGYTF
TRBD1	NA	TRBV29-1	TRBJ2-7	TGCAGCGTTGCACCCGGGACAGGGTTCTCCGAGCAGTACTTC	CSVAPGTGFSEQYF
NA	NA	TRBV5-1	TRBJ1-4	TGCGCCAGCAGCTTGGAAGGGGAAGGCCCTGAAAAACTGTTTTTT	CASSLEGEGPEKLFF
NA	NA	TRBV27	TRBJ1-6	TGTGCCAGCACCCCCGGCTGGACAGAAGATTCACCCCTCCACTTT	CASTPGWTEDSPLHF
TRBD1	NA	TRBV19	TRBJ1-5	TGTGCCAGTAGTATGAGGGACAGGGTCGGCTACAATCAGCCCCAGCATTTT	CASSMRDRVGYNQPQHF
TRBD1	NA	TRBV27	TRBJ1-1	TGTGCCAGCAGTTCGGGACAGCTGGGGAACACTGAAGCTTTCTTT	CASSSGQLGNTEAFF
NA	NA	TRBV19	TRBJ1-3	TGTGCCAGTAGGATTTGGGGGTCTGGAAACACCATATATTTT	CASRIWGSGNTIYF
TRBD1	NA	TRBV6-5	TRBJ2-2	TGTGCCAGCAGTAAGGGGACAGGGGGCATCGGGGAGCTGTTTTTT	CASSKGTGGIGELFF
NA	NA	TRBV3-1/TRBV3-2	TRBJ1-1	TGTGCCAGCAGCCAAGTTGCGAGGACGACCTACCGGGGGGCTTTCTTT	CASSQVARTTYRGAFF
TRBD2	few	TRBV11-2	TRBJ2-1	TGTGCCAGCAGCCCCCGGGGTAGCGGGGGCTACAATGAGCAGTTCTTC	CASSPRGSGGYNEQFF
NA	once	TRBV19	TRBJ2-7	TGTGCCAGTAGGTCGTATGACGGGGCCTACGAGCAGTACTTC	CASRSYDGAYEQYF
NA	NA	TRBV29-1	TRBJ1-2	TGCAGCGTTGGGGACGGTAACTATGGCTACACCTTC	CSVGDGNYGYTF